One and the same sample provided the 30 T cell receptor beta chains below, sequenced in a study of beta chain features in type 1 diabetes. General study findings and limits: Among patients with Type 1 diabetes, TCRB CDR3s were moderately but significantly shorter in every one of the four CD4+ subsets.

The authors reverse transcribed all of the isolated RNA, so sequencing captured expressed TCRB transcripts. TCRdb keeps only in-frame clones here, not all; method: immunoSEQ multiplex PCR. Of 250,000 to 300,000 clones in the sample, roughly 13% were seen once. Antigens for these TCRs are unknown. Sequenced input: naive CD4+ T cells from blood. The receptors shown here come from a man aged 25-45 years with type 1 diabetes.

The rearrangement links TRBV30 to TRBJ1-2; maybe TRBD1 (6 bases). V was clipped by 0 bases and J by 6 bases, with 14 bases between them. The CDR3 is made up of 14 amino acids. From germline, CDR1 is GTSNPN and CDR2 SVGIG (reference sequence). DNA of the CDR3: TGTGCCTGGAGTGTACGTACCAGGGGTCATGGCTACACCTTC. Its translation is CAWSVRTRGHGYTF.

This clone was counted between two and nine times. The rearrangement joins TRBV5-1 to TRBJ1-1, with 8 bases that match TRBD1. After removal of 4 bases from V and 6 bases from J, the junction contained 8 bases not matched to a gene. Germline CDR1 reads SGHRS; CDR2 reads YFSETQ. This CDR3 is built from 14 residues. The CDR3 is CASSAGQGFPEAFF. In nucleotides, the CDR3 is TGCGCCAGCAGCGCCGGACAGGGATTCCCTGAAGCTTTCTTT.

This clone was counted only a few times. The V and J genes are TRBV5-6 and TRBJ2-1; tentatively, D is TRBD2 (6 bases). Deletions cut 4 bases from V and 8 bases from J, with 7 bases between. The CDR3 totals 11 residues. The germline gives CDR1 SGHDT, CDR2 YYEEEE. The CDR3, as DNA: TGTGCCAGCAGCCGGGAGCATGAGCAGTTCTTC. Amino acids: CASSREHEQFF.

This clone has a handful of counts. The V gene is TRBV2, the J gene TRBJ2-1; 8 nucleotides agree with TRBD1. The CDR3 has 14 residues. J was trimmed by 8 bases and V by 3 bases; bases with no gene match: 6. Germline V gene sequence: CDR1 SNHLY, CDR2 FYNNEI. In DNA, the CDR3 is TGTGCCAGCAGTGAGCAGGGGGCGATCTATGAGCAGTTCTTC. As protein: CASSEQGAIYEQFF.

The gene calls are TRBV28 and TRBJ2-7, with D possibly being TRBD1 (6 bases). The CDR3 contains 13 residues. V was shortened by 6 bases and J by 5 bases, with 14 bases between the two germline ends. Germline V lookup: CDR1 MDHEN, CDR2 SYDVKM. The CDR3 reads CASRSPGANEQYF. CDR3 in DNA: TGTGCCAGCAGATCCCCAGGGGCAAACGAGCAGTACTTC.

This chain's CDR3 is CASSQDLQDYGYTF. The CDR3 DNA sequence: TGCGCCAGCAGCCAAGATCTCCAGGACTATGGCTACACCTTC. The chain combines TRBV4-3 with TRBJ1-2, with D uncertain. Trimming left V 0 bases short and J 3 bases short, with 8 bases between. The CDR3 has 14 amino acids. The germline CDR1 and CDR2 sequences are LGHNA and YSLEER.

The J gene is TRBJ1-5, the V gene TRBV7-2, with D maybe TRBD1 (5 bases). With 1 base removed from V and 6 bases from J, the gap between germline ends came to 16 bases. The CDR3 totals 16 residues. The germline CDR1 and CDR2 sequences are SGHTA and FQGNSA. The CDR3 sequence: CASSLVSGDDGQPQHF. The CDR3 DNA sequence: TGTGCCAGCAGCTTAGTGTCGGGGGACGACGGTCAGCCCCAGCATTTT.

This clone was observed a few times. CDR3: CASSFSGRGFNEQFF. The CDR3 DNA follows: TGTGCCAGCAGCTTTAGCGGGAGGGGGTTCAATGAGCAGTTCTTC. The chain employs TRBV5-6 and TRBJ2-1; 11 bases match TRBD2. V was clipped by 2 bases and J by 6 bases; unmatched bases: 4. CDR1 is SGHDT, CDR2 YYEEEE, per germline. The CDR3 totals 15 residues.

This chain connects TRBV2 to TRBJ1-5, with D perhaps TRBD1 (6 bases). V was clipped by 11 bases and J by 0 bases, with 11 bases between them. CDR3 size: 13 residues. Germline-derived CDR1 and CDR2 are SNHLY and FYNNEI. In nucleotides, the CDR3 is TGTGCCTCCGGGGACATTAGCAATCAGCCCCAGCATTTT. Its protein product is CASGDISNQPQHF.

This clone has more than one count but fewer than ten. The CDR3 is CASSSPLTTKKGRMGLYF. Written as DNA, the CDR3 is TGTGCCAGCAGTTCTCCCCTAACTACCAAAAAAGGGCGCATGGGGCTGTACTTC. This sequence joins TRBV27 and TRBJ2-5; a possible D gene is TRBD1 (5 bases). The CDR3 contains 18 residues. V lost 4 bases and J 13 bases, leaving 34 bases between the germline ends. CDR1 MNHEY and CDR2 SMNVEV come from the germline V gene (reference sequence).

In its sample, this clone was seen a few times. The chain carries TRBV5-1 and TRBJ1-2, with 8 bases lining up with TRBD1. The CDR3 spans 13 residues. J lost 3 bases, V lost 3 bases, and 1 base had no gene match. Germline V gives CDR1 SGHRS, CDR2 YFSETQ. The CDR3 bases are TGCGCCAGCAGCTCGGGACAGGACTATGGCTACACCTTC. Protein: CASSSGQDYGYTF.

This rearrangement joins TRBV6-6 to TRBJ1-5, with unresolved D. Trimming left V 2 bases short and J 15 bases short, with 14 bases between. The CDR3 totals 12 residues. The V gene's germline CDR1 is MNHNY and CDR2 SVGAGI (reference sequence). CDR3: CASSYSGEGGHF. CDR3 sequence (DNA): TGTGCCAGCAGTTACAGTGGGGAGGGAGGGCATTTT.

The table lists this clone with a few counts. The chain combines TRBV4-3 with TRBJ2-3, with TRBD1 identical over 9 bases. Looked up from germline, CDR1 is LGHNA and CDR2 is YSLEER. J was trimmed by 4 bases and V by 4 bases; bases with no gene match: 15. This CDR3 has 18 amino acids. For the CDR3, the DNA is TGCGCCAGCAGCCGCACCTCGGGACAGGGCAGGTTAGCAGATACGCAGTATTTT. It is translated as CASSRTSGQGRLADTQYF.

This clone was counted between two and nine times. This chain connects TRBV28 to TRBJ2-7, with TRBD2 identical over 11 bases. The junction had 8 bases not matched to a gene; V was cut back by 4 bases and J by 3 bases. The CDR3 totals 16 residues. The germline CDR1 and CDR2 sequences are MDHEN and SYDVKM. The CDR3 DNA follows: TGTGCCAGCAGTTCCCCGGCTAGCGGGAGGCTCTACGAGCAGTACTTC. Translation: CASSSPASGRLYEQYF.

The sample holds a few counts of this clone. The V gene is TRBV18, the J gene TRBJ2-5; tentative D call: TRBD1 (5 bases). The germline gives CDR1 KGHSH, CDR2 LQKENI. V lost 1 base, J lost 5 bases, and 8 bases lay in between. CDR3 length: 13 residues. The CDR3 here is CASSPQQAETQYF. The CDR3 DNA reads TGTGCCAGCTCACCACAACAGGCGGAGACCCAGTACTTC.

This clone was seen a handful of times. The V and J genes are TRBV9 and TRBJ2-2, with D possibly TRBD2 on 6 matching bases. V was pared by 4 bases and J by 2 bases, with 15 bases between. CDR3 length: 16 residues. Germline V CDR1 and CDR2: SGDLS, YYNGEE. The CDR3 nucleotides are TGTGCCAGCAGCTCATTTCCCGGGGGAAACACCGGGGAGCTGTTTTTT. Protein: CASSSFPGGNTGELFF. The variable domain in full, completed from reference TRBV9 and TRBJ2-2, reads DSGVTQTPKHLITATGQRVTLRCSPRSGDLSVYWYQQSLDQGLQFLIQYYNGEERAKGNILERFSAQQFPDLHSELNLSSLELGDSALYFCASSSFPGGNTGELFFGEGSRLTVL.

The rearrangement joins TRBV23-1 to TRBJ1-2; a possible D gene is TRBD1 (5 bases). TRBV23-1 is classed as an ORF, of uncertain function. The V gene lost 0 bases and the J gene lost 4 bases, with 15 bases spanning the gap. The CDR3 is made up of 16 amino acids. CDR3 residues: CASSQSPTCGAYGYTF. The CDR3 DNA follows: TGCGCCAGCAGTCAATCCCCGACTTGCGGGGCCTATGGCTACACCTTC.

This clone was picked up a small number of times. The rearrangement uses TRBV11-2 and TRBJ2-3; no clear D. The germline V gene encodes CDR1 SGHAT and CDR2 FQNNGV. Trimming pared 3 bases from V and 4 bases from J, leaving 8 bases between. The CDR3 runs 13 residues. The CDR3 reads CASSFLSPDTQYF. The DNA for the CDR3 is TGTGCCAGCAGCTTCCTTTCCCCAGATACGCAGTATTTT.

The chain has TRBV28 and TRBJ1-1, with D unclear. V was clipped by 7 bases and J by 2 bases, with 5 bases between them. The CDR3 covers 11 residues. From germline, CDR1 is MDHEN and CDR2 SYDVKM. CDR3 sequence (DNA): TGTGCCAGCACTACCAACACTGAAGCTTTCTTT. Residues: CASTTNTEAFF.

The chain carries TRBV19 and TRBJ2-1; 7 bases fit TRBD2. V lost 3 bases to trimming and J lost 6 bases; unmatched junction nucleotides: 2. This CDR3 is 13 amino acids long. Looked up from germline, CDR1 is LNHDA and CDR2 is SQIVND (reference sequence). For the CDR3, the DNA is TGTGCCAGTAGTATTCTAGCGGCCAATGAGCAGTTCTTC. It codes for CASSILAANEQFF.

In its sample, this clone was seen a few times. This chain uses TRBV18 with TRBJ2-7; no definite D call. Germline CDR1 is KGHSH and CDR2 is LQKENI. Trimming took off 0 bases at V and 4 bases at J, with 10 bases between the two ends. The length of the CDR3 is 14 residues. The DNA for the CDR3 is TGTGCCAGCTCACCACCGGCTACACAGTACGAGCAGTACTTC. Its protein product is CASSPPATQYEQYF. Together with reference TRBV18 and TRBJ2-7, the CDR3 gives the full variable domain: NAGVMQNPRHLVRRRGQEARLRCSPMKGHSHVYWYRQLPEEGLKFMVYLQKENIIDESGMPKERFSAEFPKEGPSILRIQQVVRGDSAAYFCASSPPATQYEQYFGPGTRLTVT.

This clone was seen many times. This sequence joins TRBV7-9 and TRBJ2-5; the D gene is possibly TRBD2 (5 bases). CDR3 length equals 14 residues. Deletions cut 5 bases from V and 5 bases from J, with 15 bases between. From germline, CDR1 is SEHNR and CDR2 FQNEAQ (reference sequence). CDR3 bases: TGTGCCAGCAGCACCACCACGGGGAGTGAGACCCAGTACTTC. As protein: CASSTTTGSETQYF.

This clone was seen a handful of times. The rearrangement uses TRBV18 and TRBJ2-7, with D maybe TRBD1 (6 bases). Germline assignment: CDR1 KGHSH and CDR2 LQKENI. V was clipped by 5 bases and J by 7 bases, with 21 bases between them. CDR3 length equals 15 residues. The CDR3 nucleotides read TGTGCCAGCTCAGGGATTGGGGGCAGGATCGCTGAGCAGTACTTC. It encodes CASSGIGGRIAEQYF.

This clone occurred a few times. The V gene is TRBV19, the J gene TRBJ2-1; a possible D gene is TRBD1 (6 bases). The V and J ends lost 5 bases and 8 bases respectively, with 13 bases between them. This CDR3 comprises 13 residues. CDR1 and CDR2 (germline): LNHDA, SQIVND (reference sequence). The CDR3, as DNA: TGTGCCAGTAGTCAGGGGTTCCGGCATGAGCAGTTCTTC. Amino acid sequence: CASSQGFRHEQFF.

This chain joins TRBV11-2 and TRBJ2-7; 9 bases line up with TRBD2. The V and J ends lost 9 bases and 0 bases, in that order; junction bases with no gene match: 0. Germline CDR1 is SGHAT and CDR2 is FQNNGV. This CDR3 comprises 12 residues. CDR3 amino acids: CASSGSSYEQYF. CDR3 DNA: TGTGCCAGTAGCGGGAGCTCCTACGAGCAGTACTTC.

In its sample, this clone was seen a few times. V usage is TRBV19 and J usage is TRBJ2-2, with TRBD2 matching over 8 bases. Germline V gives CDR1 LNHDA, CDR2 SQIVND (reference sequence). CDR3 length: 15 amino acids. V was clipped by 7 bases and J by 7 bases; unmatched bases: 11. In DNA form, the CDR3 reads TGTGCCAGTACCCCGGGAGGGGCCCCTCTCGGGGAGCTGTTTTTT. It yields the protein CASTPGGAPLGELFF.

In this sample, this clone turned up a few times. This chain links TRBV19 with TRBJ2-1; possibly TRBD2 for D (6 bases). CDR3 length equals 18 residues. CDR1 is LNHDA and CDR2 is SQIVND in the germline V gene (reference sequence). V dropped 1 base and J dropped 3 bases, with 19 bases sitting between them. The CDR3 region is CASSIVSRWGVIYNEQFF. The CDR3 DNA is TGTGCCAGTAGTATAGTCTCTAGGTGGGGGGTCATCTACAATGAGCAGTTCTTC.

This chain joins TRBV27 and TRBJ2-1; perhaps TRBD2 as D (5 bases). CDR1 is MNHEY and CDR2 is SMNVEV in the germline V gene (reference sequence). The CDR3 is made up of 15 amino acids. V was cut by 2 bases and J by 0 bases, with 8 bases left in between. DNA for the CDR3: TGTGCCAGCAGTTTAGAAGGGAGCTCCTACAATGAGCAGTTCTTC. It yields the protein CASSLEGSSYNEQFF.

V is TRBV7-9 and J is TRBJ1-1; a possible D gene is TRBD1 (5 bases). The CDR3 runs to 15 residues. V dropped 6 bases and J dropped 4 bases, with 18 bases sitting between them. Germline-derived CDR1 and CDR2 are SEHNR and FQNEAQ (reference sequence). The CDR3 nucleotides are TGTGCCAGCAGAACTACCGGGCCCCAGGGCACTGAAGCTTTCTTT. Encoded protein: CASRTTGPQGTEAFF.

The gene calls are TRBV23-1 and TRBJ1-4; 11 bases agree with TRBD1. TRBV23-1 is noted as an ORF with a role that remains uncertain. The CDR3 sequence is 16 residues long. With 0 bases clipped from V and 6 bases from J, the junction kept 3 bases outside the gene matches. CDR3: CASSQSQDRGHEKLFF. Here the CDR3 DNA reads TGCGCCAGCAGTCAATCCCAGGACAGGGGGCATGAAAAACTGTTTTTT.